The clone carrying this T cell receptor (beta chain) was counted only a few times. What it recognizes is unknown. One junction end disagrees with the germline gene, perhaps due to a read error. The CDR3 spans 15 residues. Germline V gene data show CDR1 as MGHRA and CDR2 as YSYEKL. Next came a second PCR, run for about 6 to 12 cycles, which used a sample-barcoded 5' primer along with a J-beta primer mix. A 12-random-nucleotide template-switch adaptor tagged each cDNA molecule. One entry per CDR3 protein results from TCRdb running MiXCR on the 5' RACE reads. Of roughly 1.6 million distinct CDR3 sequences in the sample, 34% were seen once. The source of the sample is a study of blood T cells in healthy people across ages. Overall study results and limits: In the absence of known donor CMV status, changes in expanded clonotypes were possibly confounded. The study regarded diversity estimates from one million T cells as underestimates.

The chain combines TRBV4-1 with TRBJ1-5; D uncertain. The receptor was derived from a woman under 40 in good health. Sequenced sample: blood. The CDR3 loop reads CASSQRQTENQPLHF. CDR3 nucleotide sequence: TGCGCCAGCAGCCAACGGCAAACAGAGAATCAGCCCCTGCATTTT.